This T cell receptor (beta chain) was captured by sequencing in a study of regulatory dendritic cells for organ transplantation (dated by TCRdb to the late 2010s). About the study as a whole: To make regulatory dendritic cells, monocytes were cultured with vitamin D3 on days 0 and 4, plus IL-10 on day 4. On day 6, LPS was added to the DC cultures to test how the DCs responded to a strong maturation-inducing agent. TCRbeta repertoires were sequenced from sorted naive and memory CD4+ and CD8+ T cells before and after allostimulation with regulatory or mature dendritic cells.

Taken from cysteine to phenylalanine, the CDR3 has 16 residues. Of all the DNA, just the CDR3 is kept, 48 bases in frame from base 1. Germline trimming: 0 bases from V, 1 base from J; junction bases outside gene matches: 5. From a lookup of the germline V gene, CDR1 and CDR2 are SGHRS and YFSETQ. A remark on this clone: What antigen it recognizes has not been identified. Within one base of it there is no much larger clone, and no base qualities were kept.

Sorted T cell subsets were CFSE-labeled and co-cultured for five to six days with allogeneic regulatory or mature dendritic cells at a 1:10 DC:T ratio. FACS was used to sort CD4+ or CD8+ cells into naive T cells (CD45RA+) and memory T cells (CD45RO+). Two healthy control subjects provided the T cells used for TCR sequencing. The Qiagen DNeasy Blood & Tissue Kit was used to extract genomic DNA. What the work shows at the level of the full study, not this receptor alone: Only a couple of subjects were sequenced, and the authors noted considerable between-individual heterogeneity in the alloreactive memory CD8+ T cell pool. The repertoires of naive CD4+ and CD8+ T cells were highly diverse, while memory cell repertoires were less diverse, with memory CD8+ cells being the most oligoclonal. Of the resting subsets, memory CD8+ T cells had the largest number of alloreactive TCR clonotypes. In both subjects, allostimulation led to expansion of memory CD8+ clones, though the expansion induced by regulatory dendritic cells appeared to be more limited than that induced by mature dendritic cells.

TCRbeta CDR3 regions were amplified by multiplexed two-step PCR using Vbeta-specific forward primers and Jbeta-specific reverse primers. TCRbeta libraries were sequenced on an Illumina instrument through the immunoSEQ service. The study's own analysis went as follows. IMGT annotation was used to assign V, D and J genes, and synthetic CDR3 analogues were used to correct counts for multiplex PCR bias. The immunoSEQ Analyzer calculated repertoire clonality as one minus the normalized Shannon entropy. Fisher's exact test with Benjamini-Hochberg false discovery rate control was used to define clonal expansion, with two-tailed P<0.01. In TCRdb, the immuneACCESS table is reduced to in-frame sequences with V and J assigned. These tables do not hold every clone; where another copy was compared, an unresolved V gene accounts for under half, and the others remain unexplained. The V and J calls and clone size are taken from that table; D and trimming were inferred from the DNA. This sample comprises about 12,000 clones, around two thirds of them detected only once. More than 0.95% of the sample lies in the top ten.

The rearrangement joined TRBV5-1 to TRBJ2-5; 8 bases in the middle match TRBD2. This clonotype originated in a human donor in good health. The sequencing input was naive CD8+ T cells from blood cultured with dendritic cells. The cell subset or site label here, explained by the study, means: CD45RA+ naive T cells. The CDR3 in this case is CASSLDGGGIQETQYF. The nucleotides read TGCGCCAGCAGCTTGGACGGGGGGGGGATCCAAGAGACCCAGTACTTC. When the CDR3 is completed using the reference TRBV5-1 and TRBJ2-5 genes on either side, the full variable domain is KAGVTQTPRYLIKTRGQQVTLSCSPISGHRSVSWYQQTPGQGLQFLFEYFSETQRNKGNFPGRFSGRQFSNSRSEMNVSTLELGDSALYLCASSLDGGGIQETQYFGPGTRLLVL.